Presented here are 21 T cell receptor beta chains from one specimen sequenced in a study of early T cells in non-severe SARS-CoV-2 infection. Each CDR3 protein is one row after TCRdb ran MiXCR on the 5' RACE reads. The sample includes tens of thousands of distinct CDR3 sequences, 8.7% seen only once; the top ten take more than 3%. Specimen: whole blood, collected at baseline. Source of these receptors: an adult who was a healthcare worker with PCR-confirmed SARS-CoV-2 infection or an uninfected control (not recorded which).

In its sample, this clonotype was seen a few times. The gene calls are TRBV12-3 or TRBV12-4 and TRBJ1-4, with TRBD1 as a possible D gene (6 bases). There are 15 residues in the CDR3. V was cut by 3 bases and J by 7 bases, with 15 bases left in between. In DNA, the CDR3 is TGTGCCAGCAGTTTCCACCAGGGGATCGGTGAAAAACTGTTTTTT. It encodes CASSFHQGIGEKLFF.

This clonotype was observed at least ten times. CDR3 DNA: TGTGCCAGCAGCTTAGTGGGGGCAGAACCCTACGAGCAGTACTTC. It translates to CASSLVGAEPYEQYF. This chain joins TRBV11-2 and TRBJ2-7, with a tentative D call TRBD1 (6 bases). CDR3 size: 15 residues. V was shortened by 1 base and J by 2 bases, with 12 bases between the two germline ends. Germline V gene lookup returns CDR1 SGHAT and CDR2 FQNNGV. The variable domain in full, with the rest retrieved from reference TRBV11-2 and TRBJ2-7, is EAGVAQSPRYKIIEKRQSVAFWCNPISGHATLYWYQQILGQGPKLLIQFQNNGVVDDSQLPKDRFSAERLKGVDSTLKIQPAKLEDSAVYLCASSLVGAEPYEQYFGPGTRLTVT.

This clonotype turned up a few times. J is TRBJ2-7 and V is TRBV20-1; 7 bases match TRBD1. This CDR3 spans 14 amino acids. CDR1 is DFQATT and CDR2 is SNEGSKA in the germline V gene (reference sequence). V trimming: 0 bases; J trimming: 4 bases; junction bases outside the gene matches: 6. The CDR3 DNA sequence: TGCAGTGCTAGAGAGGGACAGAGATCTTACGAGCAGTACTTC. Residues: CSAREGQRSYEQYF.

The table lists this clonotype with a few counts. The rearrangement uses TRBV28 and TRBJ1-2, with D perhaps matching TRBD1 (5 bases). Germline lookup yields CDR1 MDHEN and CDR2 SYDVKM. V dropped 7 bases and J dropped 4 bases, with 10 bases sitting between them. The CDR3 extends over 12 amino acids. For the CDR3, the DNA is TGTGCCAGCAAACGACAGCTCTATGGCTACACCTTC. The encoded protein is CASKRQLYGYTF.

The rearrangement joins TRBV11-2 to TRBJ1-1; maybe TRBD1 (6 bases). Trimming removed 0 bases from V and 1 base from J, with 21 bases in between. The CDR3 sequence is 19 residues long. Germline V gene data show CDR1 as SGHAT and CDR2 as FQNNGV. The CDR3 DNA reads TGTGCCAGCAGCTTAGAGAGGGGTGAAGGACAGCAGCAGAACACTGAAGCTTTCTTT. Its protein product is CASSLERGEGQQQNTEAFF.

The V and J genes are TRBV6-1 and TRBJ1-4; TRBD1 might be the D (5 bases). V was pared by 6 bases and J by 5 bases, with 13 bases between. Germline CDR1 MNHNS, CDR2 SASEGT. This CDR3 region has 14 residues. CDR3 nucleotide sequence: TGTGCCAGCAGCTTAGAATACAGGAATGAAAAACTGTTTTTT. This codes for CASSLEYRNEKLFF.

CDR3 nucleotides: TGTGCCTGGAGCAGGGGTGGCGAGCAGTACTTC. This gives the protein CAWSRGGEQYF. The chain has TRBV30 and TRBJ2-7; tentative D call: TRBD1 (6 bases). The CDR3 runs 11 residues. Germline CDR1 reads GTSNPN; CDR2 reads SVGIG (reference sequence). V lost 3 bases and J lost 6, with 9 bases in between. The complete variable domain, with remaining parts taken from reference TRBV30 and TRBJ2-7, reads SQTIHQWPATLVQPVGSPLSLECTVEGTSNPNLYWYRQAAGRGLQLLFYSVGIGQISSEVPQNLSASRPQDRQFILSSKKLLLSDSGFYLCAWSRGGEQYFGPGTRLTVT.

The J gene is TRBJ2-1, the V gene TRBV7-9, with a weak D call TRBD2 (6 bases). The germline V gene has CDR1 SEHNR and CDR2 FQNEAQ (reference sequence). The ends were cut back, 1 base at V and 2 bases at J, with 9 bases in the middle. The CDR3 length is 15 residues. In DNA, the CDR3 is TGTGCCAGCAGCTTAGGGCTAGCGACCTACAATGAGCAGTTCTTC. Translation gives CASSLGLATYNEQFF.

The V gene is TRBV7-3, the J gene TRBJ2-1; TRBD2 matches at 14 bases. Germline V CDR1 and CDR2: SGHTA, FQGTGA. The CDR3 covers 15 residues. V lost 2 bases and J lost 8; bases outside the gene matches: 2. The CDR3 region has the DNA TGTGCCAGCAGCTTAGGACTAGCGGGAGGCGATGAGCAGTTCTTC. Translation gives CASSLGLAGGDEQFF.

The V gene is TRBV7-9, the J gene TRBJ1-2, with D unclear. The CDR3 is 13 residues long. The germline gives CDR1 SEHNR, CDR2 FQNEAQ (reference sequence). V lost 8 bases and J lost 4, with 14 bases in between. The DNA for the CDR3 is TGTGCCAGCGCACCGACGGATGTCTATGGCTACACCTTC. This gives the protein CASAPTDVYGYTF.

The chain employs TRBV11-2 and TRBJ2-7; maybe TRBD2 (5 bases). The CDR3 sequence is 15 residues long. Trimming took 5 bases from V and 2 from J, leaving 16 bases between them. Looked up from germline, CDR1 is SGHAT and CDR2 is FQNNGV. Here the CDR3 DNA reads TGTGCCAGCAGCGTCACGACTACACATCCCTACGAGCAGTACTTC. Translating gives CASSVTTTHPYEQYF.

At least ten counts were recorded for this clonotype. This chain's CDR3 is CASSLGGTNTGELFF. As DNA, the CDR3 is TGTGCCAGCAGCTTAGGCGGTACGAACACCGGGGAGCTGTTTTTT. V gene TRBV7-9 combines with J gene TRBJ2-2; D not certain. The CDR3 covers 15 residues. The V and J ends lost 1 base and 0 bases respectively, with 6 bases between them. Per the germline V gene, CDR1 is SEHNR and CDR2 is FQNEAQ (reference sequence).

This clonotype appeared many times. This rearrangement joins TRBV20-1 to TRBJ2-5; D assignment may be TRBD1 or TRBD2 (7 bases each). This CDR3 is built from 16 residues. Trimming shortened V by 0 bases and J by 2 bases, and 16 bases separated the two germline ends. Germline CDR1 reads DFQATT; CDR2 reads SNEGSKA (reference sequence). The CDR3 DNA is TGCAGTGCTAGAGATCGGGGAGGGGGCTTTCAAGAGACCCAGTACTTC. It codes for CSARDRGGGFQETQYF.

The chain recombines TRBV20-1 with TRBJ2-1, with a possible D match to TRBD1 (6 bases). Trimming shortened V by 3 bases and J by 2 bases, and 14 bases separated the two germline ends. The CDR3 has 15 residues. CDR1 and CDR2 from the germline V gene are DFQATT and SNEGSKA (reference sequence). CDR3: CSAREQGSPYNEQFF. Written as DNA, the CDR3 is TGCAGTGCTAGGGAACAGGGTTCTCCCTACAATGAGCAGTTCTTC.

This clonotype has a handful of counts. This sequence joins TRBV19 and TRBJ2-7; 7 nucleotides line up with TRBD2. CDR1 LNHDA and CDR2 SQIVND come from the germline V gene (reference sequence). The CDR3 is 17 amino acids. V lost 5 bases and J lost 2; bases outside the gene matches: 15. This chain's CDR3 is CASSVELRTSPAYEQYF. The CDR3 nucleotides are TGTGCCAGTAGTGTCGAGCTGAGGACTAGTCCCGCCTACGAGCAGTACTTC. Complete variable domain (other parts from reference TRBV19 and TRBJ2-7): DGGITQSPKYLFRKEGQNVTLSCEQNLNHDAMYWYRQDPGQGLRLIYYSQIVNDFQKGDIAEGYSVSREKKESFPLTVTSAQKNPTAFYLCASSVELRTSPAYEQYFGPGTRLTVT.

V gene TRBV14 combines with J gene TRBJ2-3; D might be TRBD2 (6 bases). Germline loops: CDR1 SGHDN, CDR2 FVKESK. V was cut by 1 base and J by 4 bases, with 12 bases left in between. The CDR3 is made up of 15 amino acids. As DNA, the CDR3 is TGTGCCAGCAGCCAAGGGGACTCCCAGGCAGATACGCAGTATTTT. Translation: CASSQGDSQADTQYF.

The genes are TRBV7-6 and TRBJ2-7, with 13 bases identical to TRBD2. The CDR3 is made up of 17 amino acids. Germline trimming cut 5 bases from V and 6 bases from J; bases unmatched to any gene: 13. In germline, CDR1 is SGHVS, CDR2 FNYEAQ. CDR3 protein: CASSPAPWTSGGGEQYF. CDR3 nucleotide sequence: TGTGCCAGCAGCCCCGCCCCGTGGACTAGCGGGGGAGGCGAGCAGTACTTC.

This clonotype was recorded many times. This chain uses TRBV10-3 with TRBJ2-7, with 8 nucleotides matching TRBD1. Germline CDR1 is ENHRY and CDR2 is SYGVKD. After removal of 3 bases from V and 0 bases from J, the junction contained 4 bases not matched to a gene. CDR3 length: 15 residues. CDR3 sequence reads: CAISDPGQGSYEQYF. DNA for the CDR3: TGTGCCATCAGTGATCCAGGACAGGGCTCCTACGAGCAGTACTTC.

As DNA, the CDR3 is TGCAGTGCCAGGAGGGGGGGACTCCAAGAGACCCAGTACTTC. Its translation is CSARRGGLQETQYF. The chain links TRBV20-1 to TRBJ2-5, with TRBD2 as a possible D gene (7 bases). The CDR3 sequence is 14 residues long. CDR1 is DFQATT and CDR2 is SNEGSKA in the germline V gene (reference sequence). V was cut by 6 bases and J by 1 base, with 15 bases left in between.

This clonotype was detected only a few times. As DNA, the CDR3 is TGCAGTGCTAGTCCCGGGACAGGGTACGGAGAAAAACTGTTTTTT. It encodes CSASPGTGYGEKLFF. V usage is TRBV20-1 and J usage is TRBJ1-4; 9 bases map to TRBD1. Germline assignment: CDR1 DFQATT and CDR2 SNEGSKA (reference sequence). V lost 3 bases to trimming and J lost 8 bases; unmatched junction nucleotides: 10. The CDR3 is made up of 15 amino acids.

This clonotype was found many times. This chain links TRBV28 with TRBJ2-2; the match to TRBD2 covers 8 bases. Per the germline V gene, CDR1 is MDHEN and CDR2 is SYDVKM. V was clipped by 7 bases and J by 1 base; unmatched bases: 5. The CDR3 length is 15 residues. DNA for the CDR3: TGTGCCAGCACCACTAGCGGTCTGAACACCGGGGAGCTGTTTTTT. Its translation: CASTTSGLNTGELFF.